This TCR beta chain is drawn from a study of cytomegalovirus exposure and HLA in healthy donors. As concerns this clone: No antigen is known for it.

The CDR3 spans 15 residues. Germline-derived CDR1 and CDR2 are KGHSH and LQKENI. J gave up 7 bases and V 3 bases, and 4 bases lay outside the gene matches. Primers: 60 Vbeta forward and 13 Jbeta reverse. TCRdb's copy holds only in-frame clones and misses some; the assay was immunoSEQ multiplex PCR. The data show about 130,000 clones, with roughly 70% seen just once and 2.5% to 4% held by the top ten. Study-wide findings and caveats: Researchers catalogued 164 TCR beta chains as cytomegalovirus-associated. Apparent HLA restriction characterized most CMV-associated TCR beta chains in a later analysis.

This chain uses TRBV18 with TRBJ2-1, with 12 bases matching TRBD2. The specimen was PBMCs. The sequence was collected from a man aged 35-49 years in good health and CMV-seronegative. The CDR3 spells CASSPWTSGINEQFF. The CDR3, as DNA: TGTGCCAGCTCACCCTGGACTAGCGGGATAAATGAGCAGTTCTTC.